This T cell receptor (beta chain) is drawn from a study of cytomegalovirus exposure and HLA in healthy donors. Notes on the study in general: Rare sequences made up most TCRs, while some public TCRs were found in many donors. Published work reported that the classifier diagnosed cytomegalovirus status with high specificity and sensitivity.

Comment on this clone: As yet, its antigen is unknown.

Deletions cut 3 bases from V and 0 bases from J, with 9 bases between. Germline loops: CDR1 SNHLY, CDR2 FYNNEI. The CDR3 sequence is 15 residues long. PCR used 60 Vbeta primers and 13 Jbeta primers. The data were produced by immunoSEQ multiplex PCR, yet TCRdb's version contains in-frame clones alone and is incomplete. The sample holds around 250,000 clones, about nine tenths seen once. Sequenced material: PBMCs. The source of this sequence is a girl aged 2 to 10 in good health and CMV-seronegative. The V gene is TRBV2, the J gene TRBJ1-5; perhaps TRBD1 as D (5 bases). In DNA, the CDR3 is TGTGCCAGCAGTGACCAGGGCTATAGCAATCAGCCCCAGCATTTT. Translating it yields CASSDQGYSNQPQHF.